This T cell receptor beta chain was sequenced for a study of control samples from healthy donors and cancer patients. Assay: immunoSEQ multiplex PCR; the TCRdb copy retains only in-frame clones and omits some. The sample lists about 80,000 clones; around 92% were seen once. The CDR3 contains 16 residues. CDR1 is SGHDT and CDR2 is YYEEEE in the germline V gene. The V gene end was trimmed by 3 bases and the J gene end by 3 bases; junction bases not matched to a gene: 8. The gene calls are TRBV5-6 and TRBJ2-3, with 9 bases that match TRBD2. The origin of this receptor is a man in his forties or fifties in good health. The sequenced material came from blood. CDR3 amino acids: CASSSILAGETDTQYF. In DNA form, the CDR3 reads TGTGCCAGCAGCTCAATACTAGCGGGTGAGACAGATACGCAGTATTTT.